These 27 T cell receptor beta chains share one sample of origin, sequenced in a study of monozygotic twins with inflammatory bowel disease. After re-calling the 5' RACE reads, TCRdb lists one entry per CDR3 protein, DNA absent. This table holds approximately 300,000 distinct CDR3 sequences. The sample was blood. These receptor sequences come from a human donor with ulcerative colitis or Crohn's disease, or a healthy co-twin of an affected twin (not recorded which).

V and J are TRBV4-3 and TRBJ2-1; the D gene TCRdb calls, TRBD2, cannot be checked with no DNA. CDR1 and CDR2 from the germline V gene are LGHNA and YSLEER. The length of the CDR3 is 16 residues. The CDR3 protein is CASSQVVGGGVNEQFF.

CDR3 loop: CASSWRQDFYEQYF. The rearrangement joins TRBV7-6 to TRBJ2-7. The CDR3 contains 14 residues. Per germline, CDR1 SGHVS and CDR2 FNYEAQ.

The chain carries TRBV5-1 and TRBJ1-1; the TRBD1 assignment by TCRdb is unverifiable without DNA. The CDR3 covers 17 residues. Germline V gene data show CDR1 as SGHRS and CDR2 as YFSETQ. CDR3 in amino acids: CASSSLGSKGGNTEAFF.

V gene TRBV18 combines with J gene TRBJ2-7; TCRdb calls TRBD1, which cannot be checked without DNA. This CDR3 region has 14 residues. CDR1 is KGHSH and CDR2 is LQKENI in the germline V gene. The CDR3 loop is CASSPGQGSYEQYF.

The genes are TRBV20-1 and TRBJ2-7; TCRdb outputs TRBD2, but without DNA this stays unchecked. The CDR3 loop spans 17 amino acids. In germline, CDR1 is DFQATT, CDR2 SNEGSKA (reference sequence). CDR3 region: CSATGLAVGPESYEQYF.

This chain connects TRBV24-1 to TRBJ2-1; lacking DNA, the TRBD2 call made by TCRdb goes unchecked. CDR3 length equals 14 residues. CDR1 is KGHDR, CDR2 SFDVKD, per germline. The CDR3 here is CATQTSGSYNEQFF.

This chain connects TRBV6-2 or TRBV6-3 to TRBJ2-2; TCRdb reports TRBD1, a call that lacks DNA to check it against. Germline CDR1 reads MNHEY; CDR2 reads SVGEGT. The CDR3 spans 13 residues. The CDR3 region is CASNNRVPGELFF.

The chain has TRBV4-3 and TRBJ1-3. This CDR3 is built from 14 residues. Germline V lookup: CDR1 LGHNA, CDR2 YSLEER. The CDR3 is CASSQDGREGTIYF.

The chain links TRBV7-9 to TRBJ1-2; TCRdb outputs TRBD1, but without DNA this stays unchecked. The CDR3 sequence is 15 residues long. Germline assignment: CDR1 SEHNR and CDR2 FQNEAQ (reference sequence). The CDR3 is CASSVRSGTAYGYTF.

CDR3 sequence reads: CASSLQLAGATGYEQYF. The chain links TRBV5-1 to TRBJ2-7; TCRdb indicates TRBD2, and absent DNA this call remains unverified. Germline CDR1 SGHRS, CDR2 YFSETQ. The CDR3 is made up of 17 amino acids. The variable domain in full, completed from reference TRBV5-1 and TRBJ2-7, reads KAGVTQTPRYLIKTRGQQVTLSCSPISGHRSVSWYQQTPGQGLQFLFEYFSETQRNKGNFPGRFSGRQFSNSRSEMNVSTLELGDSALYLCASSLQLAGATGYEQYFGPGTRLTVT.

The V call is TRBV7-9, the J call TRBJ1-2. Germline lookup yields CDR1 SEHNR and CDR2 FQNEAQ (reference sequence). The CDR3 runs to 14 residues. CDR3 sequence: CASSFVIGHYGYTF.

The J gene is TRBJ2-7, the V gene TRBV6-2 or TRBV6-3; TCRdb's D call of TRBD2 is untestable without DNA. The CDR3 runs to 14 residues. CDR1 is MNHEY and CDR2 is SVGEGT in the germline V gene. The CDR3 loop reads CASSYTSGSYEQYF.

The chain has TRBV5-5 and TRBJ2-3. The CDR3 consists of 13 residues. CDR1 is SGHKS, CDR2 YYEKEE, per germline (reference sequence). The CDR3 sequence is CASTLVGTDTQYF.

V gene TRBV18 combines with J gene TRBJ2-5; no DNA is available, so the TRBD1 call from TCRdb remains unchecked. Per the germline V gene, CDR1 is KGHSH and CDR2 is LQKENI. CDR3 length: 13 amino acids. CDR3 protein: CASSDSLQETQYF.

This chain uses TRBV5-1 with TRBJ1-2; lacking DNA, the TRBD1 call made by TCRdb goes unchecked. CDR1 is SGHRS, CDR2 YFSETQ, per germline. This CDR3 has 14 residues. The CDR3: CASSLEAGNYGYTF.

The chain links TRBV10-3 to TRBJ2-3; no DNA is available, so the TRBD2 call from TCRdb remains unchecked. The CDR3 spans 12 residues. The germline CDR1 and CDR2 sequences are ENHRY and SYGVKD. CDR3 region: CAILRAGDTQYF.

The rearrangement joins TRBV5-1 to TRBJ2-7; TCRdb's D call, TRBD1, is unchecked because there is no DNA. The CDR3 is 15 residues long. Germline CDR1 is SGHRS and CDR2 is YFSETQ. CDR3 sequence reads: CASSLNTGGFYEQYF. The whole variable domain, remainder taken from reference TRBV5-1 and TRBJ2-7, is KAGVTQTPRYLIKTRGQQVTLSCSPISGHRSVSWYQQTPGQGLQFLFEYFSETQRNKGNFPGRFSGRQFSNSRSEMNVSTLELGDSALYLCASSLNTGGFYEQYFGPGTRLTVT.

The rearrangement links TRBV6-2 or TRBV6-3 to TRBJ2-1; there is no DNA to check the TCRdb D call of TRBD2. CDR1 and CDR2 from the germline V gene are MNHEY and SVGEGT. The CDR3 covers 15 residues. The CDR3 is CASRNSGRAQGEQFF.

The V call is TRBV30, the J call TRBJ1-1; the D call of TRBD1 rests on TCRdb alone, since no DNA is present to check it. CDR1 is GTSNPN, CDR2 SVGIG, per germline (reference sequence). This CDR3 region has 14 residues. The CDR3 spells CAWIGQGANTEAFF.

V gene TRBV5-1 combines with J gene TRBJ1-4. CDR1 and CDR2 (germline): SGHRS, YFSETQ. This CDR3 contains 13 residues. CDR3 region: CASSLELNEKLFF.

The chain couples TRBV12-3 or TRBV12-4 to TRBJ1-6; lacking DNA, the TRBD1 call made by TCRdb goes unchecked. The CDR3 runs 16 residues. This chain's CDR3 is CASSPKTRENYSPLHF.

J is TRBJ1-5 and V is TRBV6-1. CDR3 length equals 16 residues. From germline, CDR1 is MNHNS and CDR2 SASEGT. Here the CDR3 reads CASSPNSQSRNQPQHF.

The chain links TRBV7-3 to TRBJ1-3. Germline CDR1 and CDR2: SGHTA and FQGTGA. The CDR3 covers 14 residues. The chain's CDR3 is CADLGTNSGNTIYF.

This chain links TRBV9 with TRBJ2-2; as DNA is missing, the TRBD2 call by TCRdb cannot be tested. Germline loops: CDR1 SGDLS, CDR2 YYNGEE. The CDR3 loop spans 19 amino acids. The CDR3 loop reads CASSVGPSALRSNTGELFF.

J is TRBJ2-3 and V is TRBV24-1; TCRdb returns TRBD2, unconfirmable since there is no DNA. The CDR3 is 17 residues long. Germline CDR1 reads KGHDR; CDR2 reads SFDVKD. The CDR3 here is CATSGPRGGLATDTQYF.

The chain couples TRBV5-1 to TRBJ2-5; with no DNA, the TCRdb D assignment of TRBD2 cannot be verified. In germline, CDR1 is SGHRS, CDR2 YFSETQ. This CDR3 contains 17 residues. CDR3 loop: CASSLRRSGVTQETQYF.

The chain links TRBV6-1 to TRBJ1-2. This CDR3 comprises 14 residues. Per germline, CDR1 MNHNS and CDR2 SASEGT. The CDR3 loop is CASRRVGDNYGYTF.